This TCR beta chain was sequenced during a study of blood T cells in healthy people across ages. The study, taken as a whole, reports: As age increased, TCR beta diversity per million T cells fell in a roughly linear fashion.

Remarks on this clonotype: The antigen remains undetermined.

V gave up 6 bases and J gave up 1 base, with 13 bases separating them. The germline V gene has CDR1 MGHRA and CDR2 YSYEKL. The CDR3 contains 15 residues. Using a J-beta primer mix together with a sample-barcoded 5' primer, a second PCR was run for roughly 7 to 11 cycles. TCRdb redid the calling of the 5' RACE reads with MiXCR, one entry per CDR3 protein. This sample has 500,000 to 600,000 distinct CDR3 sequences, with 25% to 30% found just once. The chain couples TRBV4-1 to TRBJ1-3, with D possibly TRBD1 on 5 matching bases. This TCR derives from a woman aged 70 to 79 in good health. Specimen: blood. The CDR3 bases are TGCGCCAGCAGACTAGAACGGGGGTCTGGAAACACCATATATTTT. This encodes CASRLERGSGNTIYF.